A selection of T cell receptor beta chains follows, all from one sample in a study of blood T cell repertoires in COVID-19. Sequencing was performed with immunoSEQ multiplex PCR; in TCRdb, only in-frame clones are kept and a portion is missing. The sample shows some 250,000 clones, approximately 86% of them seen only once. The sample consisted of peripheral blood. Every receptor here comes from a man aged 25-45 years with active or convalescent COVID-19. The CDR3 runs from the conserved cysteine through the conserved F or W. The D gene is left open where the match is weak. Clone size is stated in some rows and not others, as once, few, many or a class when expanded.

D gene: -; clone size: -; V gene: TRBV30; J gene: TRBJ1-2; CDR3 protein: CAWSVREGGSYGYTF; CDR3 DNA: TGTGCCTGGAGTGTTCGTGAGGGAGGGAGCTATGGCTACACCTTC
D gene: -; clone size: -; V gene: TRBV4-1; J gene: TRBJ2-2; CDR3 protein: CASSPTIGAAGELFF; CDR3 DNA: TGCGCCAGCAGCCCCACGATTGGAGCGGCCGGGGAGCTGTTTTTT
D gene: -; clone size: -; V gene: TRBV19; J gene: TRBJ1-2; CDR3 protein: CASSIGRLTFYGYTF; CDR3 DNA: TGTGCCAGTAGTATAGGCAGGCTTACCTTCTATGGCTACACCTTC
D gene: TRBD1; clone size: -; V gene: TRBV27; J gene: TRBJ1-4; CDR3 protein: CASRPDRDNEKLFF; CDR3 DNA: TGTGCCAGCAGACCGGACAGGGATAATGAAAAACTGTTTTTT
D gene: -; clone size: few; V gene: TRBV9; J gene: TRBJ2-7; CDR3 protein: CASSVSSDSYEQYF; CDR3 DNA: TGTGCCAGCAGCGTATCGTCAGACTCCTACGAGCAGTACTTC
D gene: TRBD1; clone size: -; V gene: TRBV27; J gene: TRBJ2-7; CDR3 protein: CASSLSPGTGYTYEQYF; CDR3 DNA: TGTGCCAGCAGTTTGTCCCCCGGGACAGGGTATACCTACGAGCAGTACTTC
D gene: -; clone size: -; V gene: TRBV5-1; J gene: TRBJ2-5; CDR3 protein: CASSLNQETQYF; CDR3 DNA: TGCGCCAGCAGCCTAAACCAAGAGACCCAGTACTTC
D gene: TRBD1; clone size: -; V gene: TRBV3-1/TRBV3-2; J gene: TRBJ1-1; CDR3 protein: CASSQTRDREAFF; CDR3 DNA: TGTGCCAGCAGCCAGACCCGGGACAGAGAAGCTTTCTTT
D gene: -; clone size: -; V gene: TRBV3-1/TRBV3-2; J gene: TRBJ1-5; CDR3 protein: CASSPGTLAWPQHF; CDR3 DNA: TGTGCCAGCAGCCCAGGGACACTCGCATGGCCCCAGCATTTT
D gene: -; clone size: -; V gene: TRBV11-2; J gene: TRBJ2-1; CDR3 protein: CASSIGRWGDLQFF; CDR3 DNA: TGTGCCAGCAGCATAGGTCGGTGGGGGGACCTACAGTTCTTC
D gene: -; clone size: -; V gene: TRBV11-2; J gene: TRBJ2-5; CDR3 protein: CASSFIRDGEDQYF; CDR3 DNA: TGTGCCAGCAGCTTTATCAGGGATGGGGAGGACCAGTACTTC
D gene: -; clone size: once; V gene: TRBV6-5; J gene: TRBJ1-5; CDR3 protein: CASRRQVNQPQHF; CDR3 DNA: TGTGCCAGCAGGCGACAGGTCAATCAGCCCCAGCATTTT
D gene: -; clone size: -; V gene: TRBV5-1; J gene: TRBJ1-5; CDR3 protein: CASSFDGLNQPQHF; CDR3 DNA: TGCGCCAGCAGCTTTGACGGACTCAATCAGCCCCAGCATTTT
D gene: TRBD1; clone size: few; V gene: TRBV29-1; J gene: TRBJ1-1; CDR3 protein: CSGRTGSLTEAFF; CDR3 DNA: TGCAGCGGCCGGACAGGGTCCCTTACTGAAGCTTTCTTT
D gene: TRBD1; clone size: -; V gene: TRBV18; J gene: TRBJ2-7; CDR3 protein: CASFGDSGSYEQYF; CDR3 DNA: TGTGCCAGCTTTGGGGACAGCGGCTCCTACGAGCAGTACTTC
D gene: -; clone size: -; V gene: TRBV7-9; J gene: TRBJ2-1; CDR3 protein: CASSLGLGWYEQFF; CDR3 DNA: TGTGCCAGCAGCTTAGGACTAGGATGGTATGAGCAGTTCTTC
D gene: TRBD1; clone size: -; V gene: TRBV9; J gene: TRBJ1-2; CDR3 protein: CASSAGTGVPNYGYTF; CDR3 DNA: TGTGCCAGCAGCGCGGGGACAGGGGTCCCAAACTATGGCTACACCTTC
D gene: -; clone size: -; V gene: TRBV2; J gene: TRBJ1-4; CDR3 protein: CASSLVMEEKLFF; CDR3 DNA: TGTGCCAGCAGCCTCGTGATGGAGGAAAAACTGTTTTTT
D gene: TRBD1; clone size: few; V gene: TRBV5-6; J gene: TRBJ1-1; CDR3 protein: CASIKGTGASRTEAFF; CDR3 DNA: TGTGCCAGCATCAAAGGGACAGGGGCATCTCGCACTGAAGCTTTCTTT
D gene: -; clone size: -; V gene: TRBV20-1; J gene: TRBJ2-5; CDR3 protein: CSASVFGQPQETQYF; CDR3 DNA: TGCAGTGCTAGTGTCTTCGGACAACCCCAAGAGACCCAGTACTTC
D gene: TRBD1; clone size: -; V gene: TRBV7-2; J gene: TRBJ1-2; CDR3 protein: CASSRRTGTASALYGYTF; CDR3 DNA: TGTGCCAGCAGCCGCCGCACGGGGACAGCCTCTGCCCTCTATGGCTACACCTTC
D gene: -; clone size: -; V gene: TRBV2; J gene: TRBJ2-3; CDR3 protein: CASSDSGTDTQYF; CDR3 DNA: TGTGCCAGCAGTGATTCTGGCACAGATACGCAGTATTTT
D gene: TRBD1; clone size: -; V gene: TRBV19; J gene: TRBJ1-4; CDR3 protein: CASSPDRGHEKLFF; CDR3 DNA: TGTGCCAGTAGTCCGGACAGGGGGCATGAAAAACTGTTTTTT
D gene: -; clone size: once; V gene: TRBV4-1; J gene: TRBJ1-2; CDR3 protein: CASSQGRSQPAYGYTF; CDR3 DNA: TGCGCCAGCAGCCAAGGAAGGTCACAGCCTGCCTATGGCTACACCTTC
D gene: TRBD1; clone size: once; V gene: TRBV23-1; J gene: TRBJ1-2; CDR3 protein: CASSLTAKGARRYGYTF; CDR3 DNA: TGCGCCAGCAGTCTGACGGCGAAGGGGGCGCGAAGGTATGGCTACACCTTC
D gene: TRBD1; clone size: -; V gene: TRBV13; J gene: TRBJ2-1; CDR3 protein: CASTADRGSYNEQFF; CDR3 DNA: TGTGCCAGCACCGCGGACAGGGGCAGTTACAATGAGCAGTTCTTC
D gene: -; clone size: -; V gene: TRBV27; J gene: TRBJ1-3; CDR3 protein: CASSLADPGAGNTIYF; CDR3 DNA: TGTGCCAGCAGTTTAGCAGACCCAGGCGCTGGAAACACCATATATTTT
D gene: TRBD2; clone size: -; V gene: TRBV7-9; J gene: TRBJ2-3; CDR3 protein: CASSLGSAGGNTDTQYF; CDR3 DNA: TGTGCCAGCAGCTTAGGATCCGCGGGGGGGAACACAGATACGCAGTATTTT
D gene: -; clone size: -; V gene: TRBV7-9; J gene: TRBJ2-2; CDR3 protein: CASSPGRGVGELFF; CDR3 DNA: TGTGCCAGCAGCCCAGGGCGTGGTGTCGGGGAGCTGTTTTTT
D gene: -; clone size: once; V gene: TRBV19; J gene: TRBJ1-5; CDR3 protein: CASSLINQPQHF; CDR3 DNA: TGTGCCAGTAGTCTTATTAATCAGCCCCAGCATTTT
D gene: TRBD2; clone size: -; V gene: TRBV2; J gene: TRBJ2-5; CDR3 protein: CASSEWASGGQVETQYF; CDR3 DNA: TGTGCCAGCAGTGAATGGGCTAGCGGGGGGCAGGTGGAGACCCAGTACTTC
D gene: TRBD2; clone size: -; V gene: TRBV4-3; J gene: TRBJ2-7; CDR3 protein: CASSQVRGGLLYF; CDR3 DNA: TGCGCCAGCAGCCAAGTTCGGGGGGGGCTCCTGTACTTC
D gene: TRBD1; clone size: -; V gene: TRBV19; J gene: TRBJ1-1; CDR3 protein: CASRIQGGVVNTEAFF; CDR3 DNA: TGTGCCAGTCGTATACAGGGGGGAGTTGTGAACACTGAAGCTTTCTTT
D gene: TRBD1; clone size: -; V gene: TRBV6-5; J gene: TRBJ1-5; CDR3 protein: CASSLKGQGVQPQHF; CDR3 DNA: TGTGCCAGCAGCCTTAAGGGGCAGGGGGTTCAGCCCCAGCATTTT
D gene: -; clone size: -; V gene: TRBV4-1; J gene: TRBJ1-1; CDR3 protein: CASSQTPRGDTEAFF; CDR3 DNA: TGCGCCAGCAGCCAAACCCCTCGGGGGGACACTGAAGCTTTCTTT
D gene: -; clone size: few; V gene: TRBV6-4; J gene: TRBJ1-2; CDR3 protein: CASSDSRNPYGYTF; CDR3 DNA: TGTGCCAGCAGTGACTCGAGGAATCCCTATGGCTACACCTTC
D gene: -; clone size: -; V gene: TRBV6-1; J gene: TRBJ2-7; CDR3 protein: CASSEGLQAYEQYF; CDR3 DNA: TGTGCCAGCAGTGAGGGACTCCAAGCCTACGAGCAGTACTTC
D gene: -; clone size: -; V gene: TRBV9; J gene: TRBJ1-1; CDR3 protein: CASSGTGLDTEAFF; CDR3 DNA: TGTGCCAGCAGCGGAACAGGGTTGGACACTGAAGCTTTCTTT
D gene: TRBD2; clone size: -; V gene: TRBV7-9; J gene: TRBJ2-7; CDR3 protein: CASTYGTSGGSEQYF; CDR3 DNA: TGTGCCAGCACCTATGGGACTAGCGGGGGAAGCGAGCAGTACTTC
D gene: TRBD2; clone size: -; V gene: TRBV4-3; J gene: TRBJ2-3; CDR3 protein: CASSQGGGGSVTQYF; CDR3 DNA: TGCGCCAGCAGCCAAGGCGGCGGGGGAAGTGTTACGCAGTATTTT
D gene: TRBD1; clone size: few; V gene: TRBV5-4; J gene: TRBJ2-1; CDR3 protein: CASSLDPKQGDEQFF; CDR3 DNA: TGTGCCAGCAGCTTGGACCCGAAGCAGGGGGACGAGCAGTTCTTC
D gene: TRBD1; clone size: -; V gene: TRBV4-1; J gene: TRBJ1-6; CDR3 protein: CASSQTGAGSPLHF; CDR3 DNA: TGCGCCAGCAGCCAGACAGGGGCCGGTTCACCCCTCCACTTT
D gene: TRBD2; clone size: -; V gene: TRBV7-2; J gene: TRBJ2-3; CDR3 protein: CASSLASGGRSTDTQYF; CDR3 DNA: TGTGCCAGCAGCTTGGCTAGCGGGGGCCGTAGCACAGATACGCAGTATTTT
D gene: -; clone size: -; V gene: TRBV29-1; J gene: TRBJ2-5; CDR3 protein: CSVLAGLRRETQYF; CDR3 DNA: TGCAGCGTTCTGGCAGGGCTTCGGCGAGAGACCCAGTACTTC
D gene: -; clone size: once; V gene: TRBV7-8; J gene: TRBJ2-2; CDR3 protein: CASMLPPRGRNTGELFF; CDR3 DNA: TGTGCCAGCATGTTGCCCCCCCGGGGGAGAAACACCGGGGAGCTGTTTTTT
D gene: -; clone size: once; V gene: TRBV11-2; J gene: TRBJ2-1; CDR3 protein: CASSLDAGLSNEQFF; CDR3 DNA: TGTGCCAGCAGCTTAGACGCAGGGTTAAGCAATGAGCAGTTCTTC
D gene: -; clone size: once; V gene: TRBV18; J gene: TRBJ1-1; CDR3 protein: CASSPGTQGNTEAFF; CDR3 DNA: TGTGCCAGCTCACCGGGAACTCAGGGGAACACTGAAGCTTTCTTT
D gene: -; clone size: -; V gene: TRBV28; J gene: TRBJ1-5; CDR3 protein: CASRQGYQPQHF; CDR3 DNA: TGTGCCAGCAGGCAGGGATATCAGCCCCAGCATTTT
D gene: -; clone size: -; V gene: TRBV13; J gene: TRBJ2-5; CDR3 protein: CASSLALGGEYQETQYF; CDR3 DNA: TGTGCCAGCAGCTTAGCCCTAGGAGGAGAATATCAAGAGACCCAGTACTTC
D gene: TRBD2; clone size: -; V gene: TRBV5-1; J gene: TRBJ2-5; CDR3 protein: CASSRIAGGQETQYF; CDR3 DNA: TGCGCCAGCAGCAGAATAGCGGGGGGGCAGGAGACCCAGTACTTC
D gene: -; clone size: -; V gene: TRBV5-1; J gene: TRBJ2-1; CDR3 protein: CASSTQGLDEQFF; CDR3 DNA: TGCGCCAGCAGCACCCAGGGGCTCGATGAGCAGTTCTTC
D gene: TRBD1; clone size: -; V gene: TRBV2; J gene: TRBJ2-7; CDR3 protein: CASRGQPYYEQYF; CDR3 DNA: TGTGCCAGCAGGGGACAGCCTTACTACGAGCAGTACTTC
D gene: -; clone size: -; V gene: TRBV5-4; J gene: TRBJ2-5; CDR3 protein: CASSLAGTGLKTQYF; CDR3 DNA: TGTGCCAGCAGCTTGGCCGGGACTGGCTTAAAGACCCAGTACTTC
D gene: TRBD1; clone size: -; V gene: TRBV7-6; J gene: TRBJ1-2; CDR3 protein: CASSFDNRGYGYTF; CDR3 DNA: TGTGCCAGCAGCTTTGATAACAGGGGCTATGGCTACACCTTC
D gene: TRBD1; clone size: -; V gene: TRBV9; J gene: TRBJ1-2; CDR3 protein: CASSVGTDYGYTF; CDR3 DNA: TGTGCCAGCAGCGTTGGGACAGACTATGGCTACACCTTC